Presented here are 15 T cell receptor beta chains from one specimen sequenced in a study of cytomegalovirus exposure and HLA in healthy donors. A multiplex PCR was run with 60 Vbeta primers and 13 Jbeta primers. The assay was immunoSEQ multiplex PCR, and TCRdb's table has in-frame clones only and misses some. The sample holds under 150,000 clones, about four fifths seen once. The specimen was PBMCs. The source of these receptors is a woman aged 18 to 35 in good health and CMV-seronegative.

The chain is built from TRBV2 and TRBJ1-4; D unclear. This CDR3 has 14 residues. CDR1 is SNHLY and CDR2 is FYNNEI in the germline V gene. V shed 7 bases and J shed 2 bases, with 11 bases lying between them. The DNA of the CDR3 is TGTGCCAGCACCTTCACACCTACTAATGAAAAACTGTTTTTT. Translating gives CASTFTPTNEKLFF. Using reference TRBV2 and TRBJ1-4 for the parts outside the CDR3, the full variable domain is EPEVTQTPSHQVTQMGQEVILRCVPISNHLYFYWYRQILGQKVEFLVSFYNNEISEKSEIFDDQFSVERPDGSNFTLKIRSTKLEDSAMYFCASTFTPTNEKLFFGSGTQLSVL.

Worth noting for this clone: This sample includes further DNA sequences coding for the same CDR3. V gene TRBV18 combines with J gene TRBJ2-7; TRBD1 matches 7 bases. In germline, CDR1 is KGHSH, CDR2 LQKENI. This CDR3 has 13 amino acids. V was pared by 3 bases and J by 2 bases, with 1 base of the junction left unmatched. CDR3: CASSPGTAYEQYF. In nucleotides, the CDR3 is TGTGCCAGCTCACCCGGGACAGCCTACGAGCAGTACTTC.

The chain joins TRBV27 to TRBJ2-7; D may be TRBD2 (6 bases). Germline V lookup: CDR1 MNHEY, CDR2 SMNVEV (reference sequence). This CDR3 has 13 residues. V lost 2 bases and J lost 3, with 8 bases in between. The CDR3 loop is CASSLRGGYEQYF. CDR3 DNA sequence: TGTGCCAGCAGTTTAAGGGGAGGCTACGAGCAGTACTTC.

V is TRBV6-1 and J is TRBJ1-1; tentatively, D is TRBD1 (5 bases). This CDR3 contains 12 residues. CDR1 is MNHNS and CDR2 is SASEGT in the germline V gene. V gave up 3 bases and J gave up 11 bases, with 13 bases separating them. CDR3: CASSEPGRGAFF. The CDR3 region has the DNA TGTGCCAGCAGTGAGCCGGGACGGGGGGCTTTCTTT.

The V call is TRBV28, the J call TRBJ1-6; TRBD1 agrees at 10 bases. The trim removed 1 base at V and 7 bases at J, leaving 10 bases unmatched. The CDR3 runs 18 residues. Germline CDR1 reads MDHEN; CDR2 reads SYDVKM. The CDR3 is CASSLSYGTGERNSPLHF. The CDR3 nucleotides are TGTGCCAGCAGTTTATCCTACGGGACAGGGGAAAGGAATTCACCCCTCCACTTT.

The chain couples TRBV18 to TRBJ2-3; no firm D call. Germline CDR1 is KGHSH and CDR2 is LQKENI. The CDR3 loop spans 14 amino acids. Trimming pared 2 bases from V and 3 bases from J, leaving 9 bases between. This CDR3 is CASSPIESTDTQYF. DNA of the CDR3: TGTGCCAGCTCACCAATCGAGTCGACAGATACGCAGTATTTT.

V gene TRBV6-6 combines with J gene TRBJ1-6; 8 nucleotides line up with TRBD1. Germline CDR1 reads MNHNY; CDR2 reads SVGAGI (reference sequence). V lost 10 bases, J lost 7 bases, and 12 bases stayed unmatched. This CDR3 has 15 amino acids. The CDR3 DNA reads TGTGCCACAGCTGGGGGATACAGGGGGAATTCACCCCTCCACTTT. This gives the protein CATAGGYRGNSPLHF.

This clone turned up a few times. The rearrangement links TRBV28 to TRBJ1-4; D is possibly TRBD1 (6 bases). CDR1 and CDR2 from the germline V gene are MDHEN and SYDVKM. The V gene lost 6 bases and the J gene lost 5 bases, with 10 bases spanning the gap. This CDR3 has 13 residues. The CDR3 DNA is TGTGCCAGCAGGGACAGACTAAATGAAAAACTGTTTTTT. This gives the protein CASRDRLNEKLFF.

The V and J genes are TRBV13 and TRBJ2-3; a weak D match, TRBD1 (6 bases). The CDR3 runs 14 residues. CDR1 is PRHDT, CDR2 FYEKMQ, per germline (reference sequence). Trimming took off 4 bases at V and 2 bases at J, with 10 bases between the two ends. This CDR3 is CASSSTGYTDTQYF. Written as DNA, the CDR3 is TGTGCCAGCAGCTCAACAGGGTACACAGATACGCAGTATTTT.

The gene calls are TRBV30 and TRBJ1-3, with D perhaps matching TRBD1 (5 bases). The CDR3 has 13 residues. The V end lost 7 bases, the J end lost 2 bases, and 12 bases lay between the germline ends. CDR1 and CDR2 (germline): GTSNPN, SVGIG (reference sequence). The DNA of the CDR3 is TGTGCCTTGGACACCTTAACTGGAAACACCATATATTTT. Protein: CALDTLTGNTIYF.

In nucleotides, the CDR3 is TGTGCCAGCAGAAGTCGCGAGGGGGCTAATGAAAAACTGTTTTTT. The encoded protein is CASRSREGANEKLFF. The chain links TRBV2 to TRBJ1-4; perhaps TRBD1 as D (6 bases). CDR1 SNHLY and CDR2 FYNNEI come from the germline V gene. Trimming cost V 6 bases and J 3 bases, with 14 bases left between them. The CDR3 totals 15 residues.

In this sample, this clone turned up a few times. V and J are TRBV7-8 and TRBJ2-3; D may be TRBD2 (5 bases). The CDR3 sequence is 13 residues long. CDR1 and CDR2 from the germline V gene are SGHVS and FQNEAQ. The ends were cut back, 2 bases at V and 6 bases at J, with 9 bases in the middle. DNA of the CDR3: TGTGCCAGCAGCTTAATCAGGAGGGATACGCAGTATTTT. This codes for CASSLIRRDTQYF.

This clone was seen only a few times. CDR3 sequence reads: CSGASTDTQYF. CDR3 nucleotide sequence: TGCAGTGGAGCGAGCACAGATACGCAGTATTTT. This rearrangement joins TRBV20-1 to TRBJ2-3; D gene unclear. Trimming removed 7 bases at V and 0 bases at J, with 5 bases between. CDR3 length equals 11 residues. The germline gives CDR1 DFQATT, CDR2 SNEGSKA (reference sequence).

This sequence joins TRBV29-1 and TRBJ1-2; 8 bases fit TRBD1. V shed 7 bases and J 3 bases; nucleotides not matched to a gene: 4. This CDR3 region has 12 residues. The V gene's germline CDR1 is SQVTM and CDR2 ANQGSEA. CDR3 sequence (DNA): TGCAGCGGGAAGGACAGGGACTATGGCTACACCTTC. Its translation: CSGKDRDYGYTF.

This clone was recorded once. This chain links TRBV5-1 with TRBJ1-1; D is unclear. V lost 0 bases to trimming and J lost 1 base, with 7 bases between them. The CDR3 has 14 residues. Germline lookup yields CDR1 SGHRS and CDR2 YFSETQ. Written as DNA, the CDR3 is TGCGCCAGCAGCTTGGTACAGTGGAACACTGAAGCTTTCTTT. As protein: CASSLVQWNTEAFF.